A selection of T cell receptor beta chains follows, all from one sample in a study of early T cells in non-severe SARS-CoV-2 infection. TCRdb redid the calling of the 5' RACE reads with MiXCR, one entry per CDR3 protein. The profile shows approximately 65,000 distinct CDR3 sequences, roughly 15% of them singletons. Sample: whole blood. The receptors come from an adult who was a healthcare worker with PCR-confirmed SARS-CoV-2 infection or an uninfected control (not recorded which). Both conserved end residues are part of each CDR3. Fields, in order: clone size, D gene, J gene, V gene, CDR3 length, CDR3 DNA, CDR3 protein. The D gene is left open where the match is weak. The size entry is marked missing in some rows and otherwise reads once, few, many or a size class.

NA NA TRBJ2-1 TRBV14 14 TGTGCCAGCAGACAATCACTAGGCCACAATGAGCAGTTCTTC CASRQSLGHNEQFF
many TRBD1 TRBJ2-5 TRBV19 16 TGTGCCAGTAGTATCGTACACAGGGGGACCCAAGAGACCCAGTACTTC CASSIVHRGTQETQYF
NA NA TRBJ2-5 TRBV7-2 15 TGTGCCAGCAGCTACCAGATATCGGATCAAGAGACCCAGTACTTC CASSYQISDQETQYF
NA NA TRBJ1-5 TRBV29-1 13 TGCAGCGCTGGGGGGGGTACCAATCAGCCCCAGCATTTT CSAGGGTNQPQHF
NA NA TRBJ1-2 TRBV3-1 14 TGTGCCAGCAGCCAAGAGGACAGAAACTATGGCTACACCTTC CASSQEDRNYGYTF
few NA TRBJ1-5 TRBV7-2 15 TGTGCCAGCAGCTTAGAGACGTCCGGCAATCAGCCCCAGCATTTT CASSLETSGNQPQHF
few TRBD1 TRBJ2-7 TRBV5-5 15 TGTGCCAGCAGCTCTGGACAGGAACTCGGGTACGAGCAGTACTTC CASSSGQELGYEQYF
NA NA TRBJ1-3 TRBV5-1 14 TGCGCCAGCAGCTTGGGGAACTCTGGAAACACCATATATTTT CASSLGNSGNTIYF
many TRBD2 TRBJ2-3 TRBV7-6 16 TGTGCCAGCAGCAACGGACTAGCGGGGCCCACAGATACGCAGTATTTT CASSNGLAGPTDTQYF
NA NA TRBJ1-1 TRBV11-2 15 TGTGCCAGCAGCCCCCGGCCGGGGGTGAACACTGAAGCTTTCTTT CASSPRPGVNTEAFF
NA NA TRBJ1-6 TRBV6-2/TRBV6-3 14 TGTGCCAGCAGTTACCTGGGTTGGAATTCACCCCTCCACTTT CASSYLGWNSPLHF
few NA TRBJ1-5 TRBV21-1 13 TGTGCCAGCAATCTAAGGGGGGAACAGCCCCAGCATTTT CASNLRGEQPQHF
few NA TRBJ2-2 TRBV6-2/TRBV6-3 14 TGTGCCAGCAGCGGGACTCACAGCACCGGGGAGCTGTTTTTT CASSGTHSTGELFF
many NA TRBJ2-6 TRBV2 14 TGTGCCAGCAGTGACAGGGCTGGGGCCAACGTCCTGACTTTC CASSDRAGANVLTF
NA NA TRBJ2-7 TRBV5-1 13 TGCGCCAGCAGCTTCGGCCCTCTCTACGAGCAGTACTTC CASSFGPLYEQYF
NA TRBD1 TRBJ2-3 TRBV7-6 17 TGTGCCAGCAGCCTCCTAAGCGGGACAGGGAACACAGATACGCAGTATTTT CASSLLSGTGNTDTQYF
NA TRBD2 TRBJ2-3 TRBV13 18 TGTGCCAGCAGTCAAGACCTTGGACTAGCGGGGAGGTCAGATACGCAGTATTTT CASSQDLGLAGRSDTQYF
NA NA TRBJ1-2 TRBV7-2 11 TGTGCCAGTACGGCGGGATATGGCTACACCTTC CASTAGYGYTF
NA TRBD2 TRBJ2-1 TRBV29-1 12 TGCAGCGCGGGAGGGTCCTACAATGAGCAGTTCTTC CSAGGSYNEQFF
few TRBD2 TRBJ2-1 TRBV25-1 12 TGTGCCAGCACGGGGGGATTCTGGGAGCAGTTCTTC CASTGGFWEQFF
NA NA TRBJ2-1 TRBV7-9 14 TGTGCCAGCAGCCCGACGGTATCCTACAATGAGCAGTTCTTC CASSPTVSYNEQFF